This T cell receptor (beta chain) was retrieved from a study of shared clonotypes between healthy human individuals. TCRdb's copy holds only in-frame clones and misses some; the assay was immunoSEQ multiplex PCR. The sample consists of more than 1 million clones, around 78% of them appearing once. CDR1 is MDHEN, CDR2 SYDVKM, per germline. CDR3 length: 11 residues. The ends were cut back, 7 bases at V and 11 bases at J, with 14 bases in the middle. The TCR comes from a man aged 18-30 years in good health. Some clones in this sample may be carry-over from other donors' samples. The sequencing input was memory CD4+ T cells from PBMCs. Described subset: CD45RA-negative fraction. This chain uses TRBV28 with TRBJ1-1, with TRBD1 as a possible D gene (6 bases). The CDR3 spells CASTSQGSAFF. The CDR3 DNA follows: TGTGCCAGCACCTCACAGGGATCGGCTTTCTTT. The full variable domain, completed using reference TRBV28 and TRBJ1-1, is DVKVTQSSRYLVKRTGEKVFLECVQDMDHENMFWYRQDPGLGLRLIYFSYDVKMKEKGDIPEGYSVSREKKERFSLILESASTNQTSMYLCASTSQGSAFFGQGTRLTVV.